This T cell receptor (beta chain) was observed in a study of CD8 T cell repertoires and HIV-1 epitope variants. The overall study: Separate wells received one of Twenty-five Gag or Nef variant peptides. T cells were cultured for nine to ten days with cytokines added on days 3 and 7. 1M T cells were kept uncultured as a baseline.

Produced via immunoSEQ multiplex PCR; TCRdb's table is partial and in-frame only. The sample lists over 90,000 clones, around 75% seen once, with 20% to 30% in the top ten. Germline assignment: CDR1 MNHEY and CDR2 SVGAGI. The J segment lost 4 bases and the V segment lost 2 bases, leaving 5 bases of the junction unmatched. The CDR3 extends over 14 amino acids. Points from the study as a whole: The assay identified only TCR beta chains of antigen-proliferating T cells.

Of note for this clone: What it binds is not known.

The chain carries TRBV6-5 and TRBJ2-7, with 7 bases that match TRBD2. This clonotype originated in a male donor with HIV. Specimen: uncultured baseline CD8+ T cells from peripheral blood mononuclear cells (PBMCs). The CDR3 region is CASSYSGVIYEQYF. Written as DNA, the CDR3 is TGTGCCAGCAGTTACAGCGGGGTGATATACGAGCAGTACTTC.